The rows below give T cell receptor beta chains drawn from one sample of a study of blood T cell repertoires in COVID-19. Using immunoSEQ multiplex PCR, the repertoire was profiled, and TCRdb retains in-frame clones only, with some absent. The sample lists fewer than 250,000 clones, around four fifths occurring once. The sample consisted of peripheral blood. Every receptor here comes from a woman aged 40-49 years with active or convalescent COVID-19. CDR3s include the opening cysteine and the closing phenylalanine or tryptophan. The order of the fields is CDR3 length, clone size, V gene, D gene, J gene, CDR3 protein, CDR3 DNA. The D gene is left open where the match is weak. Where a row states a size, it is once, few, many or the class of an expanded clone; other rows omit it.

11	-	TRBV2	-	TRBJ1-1	CASSRDWEAFF	TGTGCCAGCTCACGGGACTGGGAAGCTTTCTTT
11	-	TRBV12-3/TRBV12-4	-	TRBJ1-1	CASSNQRQAFF	TGTGCCAGCAGTAATCAGCGTCAAGCTTTCTTT
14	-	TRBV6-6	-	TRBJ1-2	CASRDPDSYYGYTF	TGTGCCAGCAGGGACCCGGACAGCTACTATGGCTACACCTTC
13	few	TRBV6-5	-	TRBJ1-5	CASSSDSNQPQHF	TGTGCCAGCAGTTCAGATAGCAATCAGCCCCAGCATTTT
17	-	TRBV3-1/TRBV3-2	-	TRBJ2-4	CASSRDNGFRAKNIQYF	TGTGCCAGCAGCCGGGACAACGGGTTTAGGGCCAAAAACATTCAGTACTTC
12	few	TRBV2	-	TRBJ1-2	CARRQSNYGYTF	TGTGCCAGAAGACAGTCTAACTATGGCTACACCTTC
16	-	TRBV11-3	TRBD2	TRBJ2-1	CASSLGVAGRYNEQFF	TGTGCCAGCAGCCTTGGGGTAGCGGGAAGGTACAATGAGCAGTTCTTC
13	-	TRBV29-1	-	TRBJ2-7	CSASYERSYEQYF	TGCAGCGCCAGTTACGAGCGGTCCTACGAGCAGTACTTC
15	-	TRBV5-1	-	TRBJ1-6	CASSLAGLPGSPLHF	TGCGCCAGCAGCTTGGCAGGGCTTCCAGGTTCACCCCTCCACTTT
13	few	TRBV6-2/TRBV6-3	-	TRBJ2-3	CASSYSSGDTQYF	TGTGCCAGCAGTTACAGTAGTGGAGATACGCAGTATTTT
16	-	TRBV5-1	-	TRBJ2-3	CASSLSSASGRDTQYF	TGCGCCAGCAGCTTGTCATCGGCGTCAGGGAGGGATACGCAGTATTTT
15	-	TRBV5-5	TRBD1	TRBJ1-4	CASSATGGFDEKLFF	TGTGCCAGCAGCGCCACAGGGGGCTTCGATGAAAAACTGTTTTTT
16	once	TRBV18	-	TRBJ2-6	CASSPGLRSGANVLTF	TGTGCCAGCTCACCGGGACTCCGCTCTGGGGCCAACGTCCTGACTTTC
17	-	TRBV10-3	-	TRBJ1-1	CAITEDRRGGWNTEAFF	TGTGCCATCACCGAAGACAGGCGCGGAGGTTGGAACACTGAAGCTTTCTTT
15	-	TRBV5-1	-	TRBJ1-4	CASSPRTDFNEKLFF	TGCGCCAGCAGCCCCCGGACAGACTTTAATGAAAAACTGTTTTTT
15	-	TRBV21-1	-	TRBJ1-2	CASSKDGGANYGYTF	TGTGCCAGCAGCAAAGATGGGGGGGCTAACTATGGCTACACCTTC
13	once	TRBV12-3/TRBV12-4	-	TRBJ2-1	CASSQYRDNEQFF	TGTGCCAGCAGTCAGTACAGGGATAATGAGCAGTTCTTC
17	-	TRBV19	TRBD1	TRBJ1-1	CASSLTGTGNMNTEAFF	TGTGCCAGTAGTCTTACCGGGACAGGCAACATGAACACTGAAGCTTTCTTT
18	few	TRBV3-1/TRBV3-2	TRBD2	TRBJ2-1	CASSPNEGRGGGRNEQFF	TGTGCCAGCAGCCCCAACGAAGGACGGGGGGGTGGACGGAATGAGCAGTTCTTC
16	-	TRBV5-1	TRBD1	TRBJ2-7	CASSLTRTGPGYEQYF	TGCGCCAGCAGCTTGACCCGGACAGGCCCCGGGTACGAGCAGTACTTC
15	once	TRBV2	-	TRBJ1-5	CASREGSGENQPQHF	TGTGCCAGCCGCGAGGGATCAGGTGAAAATCAGCCCCAGCATTTT
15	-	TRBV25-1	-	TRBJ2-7	CASREAGAYSYEQYF	TGTGCCAGCAGGGAGGCGGGGGCCTACTCCTACGAGCAGTACTTC
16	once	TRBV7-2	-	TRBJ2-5	CASTHDREAKKETQYF	TGTGCCAGCACCCATGACAGGGAGGCAAAAAAAGAGACCCAGTACTTC
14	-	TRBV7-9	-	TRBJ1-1	CASSPGPLNTEAFF	TGTGCCAGCAGCCCTGGGCCCCTGAACACTGAAGCTTTCTTT
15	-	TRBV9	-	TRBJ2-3	CASSVVGDNTDTQYF	TGTGCCAGCAGCGTAGTAGGGGACAACACAGATACGCAGTATTTT
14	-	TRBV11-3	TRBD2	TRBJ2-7	CASSLQREIAEQYF	TGTGCCAGCAGCTTACAGCGGGAGATTGCAGAGCAGTACTTC